This T cell receptor (beta chain) was recovered during a study of cytomegalovirus exposure and HLA in healthy donors. It was with 60 Vbeta and 13 Jbeta primers that the PCR ran. Clones were read by immunoSEQ multiplex PCR, and TCRdb kept only the in-frame ones, dropping some. The repertoire consists of 100,000 to 140,000 clones, with 82% occurring once and the leading ten covering less than 3%. This clone has just one count. Its target is not known. Trimming cost V 4 bases and J 7 bases, with 8 bases left between them. Germline CDR1 is WNHNN and CDR2 is SYGVQD (reference sequence). The CDR3 spans 12 residues. The study, taken as a whole, reports: The classifier reportedly diagnosed cytomegalovirus status with high sensitivity and specificity. In a later analysis, an Asian-associated ancestry cluster reportedly showed fewer N-insertions than the approximately 620-donor mean.

The chain uses TRBV10-1 and TRBJ2-1; D is possibly TRBD1 (5 bases). The specimen was PBMCs. This TCR derives from a man aged 25-45 years in good health and CMV-seropositive. The CDR3 is CASSGQRNEQFF. The DNA of the CDR3 is TGCGCCAGCAGTGGACAGAGGAATGAGCAGTTCTTC.